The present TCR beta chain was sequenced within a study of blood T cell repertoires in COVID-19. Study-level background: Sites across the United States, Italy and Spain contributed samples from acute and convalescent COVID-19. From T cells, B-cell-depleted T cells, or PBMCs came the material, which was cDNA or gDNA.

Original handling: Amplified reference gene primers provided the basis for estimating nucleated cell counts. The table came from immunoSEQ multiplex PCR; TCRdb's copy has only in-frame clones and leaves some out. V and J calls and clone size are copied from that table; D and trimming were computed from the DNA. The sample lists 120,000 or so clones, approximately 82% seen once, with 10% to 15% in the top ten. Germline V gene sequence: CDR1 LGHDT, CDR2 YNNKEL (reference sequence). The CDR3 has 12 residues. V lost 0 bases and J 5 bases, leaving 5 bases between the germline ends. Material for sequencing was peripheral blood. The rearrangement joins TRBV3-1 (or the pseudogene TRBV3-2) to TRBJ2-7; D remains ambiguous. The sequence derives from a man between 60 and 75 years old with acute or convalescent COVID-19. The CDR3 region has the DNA TGTGCCAGCAGCCAAGATTTCAACGAGCAGTACTTC. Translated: CASSQDFNEQYF.